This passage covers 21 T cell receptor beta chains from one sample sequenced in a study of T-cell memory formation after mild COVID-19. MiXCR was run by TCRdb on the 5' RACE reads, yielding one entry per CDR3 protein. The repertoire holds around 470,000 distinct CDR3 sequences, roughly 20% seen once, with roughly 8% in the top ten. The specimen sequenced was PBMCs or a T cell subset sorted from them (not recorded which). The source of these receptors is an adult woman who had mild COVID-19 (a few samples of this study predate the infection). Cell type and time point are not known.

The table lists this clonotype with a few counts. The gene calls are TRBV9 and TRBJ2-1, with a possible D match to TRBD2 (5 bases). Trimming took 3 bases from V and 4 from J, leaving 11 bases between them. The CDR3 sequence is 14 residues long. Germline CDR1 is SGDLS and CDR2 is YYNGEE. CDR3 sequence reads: CASSAFRGYNEQFF. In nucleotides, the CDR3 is TGTGCCAGCAGCGCCTTTCGCGGGTACAATGAGCAGTTCTTC.

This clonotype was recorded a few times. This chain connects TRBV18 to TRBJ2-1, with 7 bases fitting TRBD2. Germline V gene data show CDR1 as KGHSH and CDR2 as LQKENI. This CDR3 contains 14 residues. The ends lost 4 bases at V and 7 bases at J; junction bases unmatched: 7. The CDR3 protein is CASSQSGIGNEQFF. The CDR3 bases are TGTGCCAGCTCACAGAGCGGGATTGGGAATGAGCAGTTCTTC.

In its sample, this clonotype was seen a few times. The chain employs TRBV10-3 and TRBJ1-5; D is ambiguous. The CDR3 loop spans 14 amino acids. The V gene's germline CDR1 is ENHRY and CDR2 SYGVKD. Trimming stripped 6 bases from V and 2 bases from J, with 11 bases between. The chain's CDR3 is CAIRPGEGNQPQHF. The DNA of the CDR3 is TGTGCCATCAGGCCGGGTGAAGGCAATCAGCCCCAGCATTTT.

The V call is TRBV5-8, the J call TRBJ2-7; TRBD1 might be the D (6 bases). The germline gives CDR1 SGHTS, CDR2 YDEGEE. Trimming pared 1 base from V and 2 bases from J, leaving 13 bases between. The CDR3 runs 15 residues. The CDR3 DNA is TGTGCCAGCAGCTTGCTGACAGGCACTACCTACGAGCAGTACTTC. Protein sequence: CASSLLTGTTYEQYF.

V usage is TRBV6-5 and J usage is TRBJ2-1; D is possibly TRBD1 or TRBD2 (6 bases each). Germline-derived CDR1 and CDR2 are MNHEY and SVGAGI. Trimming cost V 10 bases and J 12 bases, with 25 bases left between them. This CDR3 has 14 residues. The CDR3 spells CATGRGLGTLGQFF. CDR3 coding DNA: TGTGCCACTGGACGGGGACTCGGGACACTGGGGCAGTTCTTC.

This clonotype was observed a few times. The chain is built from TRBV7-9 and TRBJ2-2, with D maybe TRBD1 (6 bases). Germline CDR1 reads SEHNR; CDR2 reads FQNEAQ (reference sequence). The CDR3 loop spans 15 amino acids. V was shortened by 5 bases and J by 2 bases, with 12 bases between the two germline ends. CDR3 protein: CASSAWDINTGELFF. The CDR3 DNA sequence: TGTGCCAGCAGCGCATGGGACATCAACACCGGGGAGCTGTTTTTT.

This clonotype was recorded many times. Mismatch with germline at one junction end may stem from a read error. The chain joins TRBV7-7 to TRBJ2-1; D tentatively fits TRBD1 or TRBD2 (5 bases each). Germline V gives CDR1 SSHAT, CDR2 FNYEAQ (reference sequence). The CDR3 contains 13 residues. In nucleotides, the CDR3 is TGTGCTAGCAGCTTAGCGCCCAGGGATGAGCAGTTCTTC. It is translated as CASSLAPRDEQFF.

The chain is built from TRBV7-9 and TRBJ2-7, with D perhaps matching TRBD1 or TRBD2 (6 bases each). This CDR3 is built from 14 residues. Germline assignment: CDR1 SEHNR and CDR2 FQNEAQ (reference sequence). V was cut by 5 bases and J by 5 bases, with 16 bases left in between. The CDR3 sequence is CASSQIGGAHEQYF. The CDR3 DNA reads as TGTGCCAGCAGCCAGATCGGGGGCGCCCACGAGCAGTACTTC.

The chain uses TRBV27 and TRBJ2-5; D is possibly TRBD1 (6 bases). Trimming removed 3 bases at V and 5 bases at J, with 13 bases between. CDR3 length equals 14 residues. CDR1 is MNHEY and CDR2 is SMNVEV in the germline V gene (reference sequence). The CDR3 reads CASSFDRNGETQYF. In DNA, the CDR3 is TGTGCCAGCAGTTTCGACAGGAACGGGGAGACCCAGTACTTC.

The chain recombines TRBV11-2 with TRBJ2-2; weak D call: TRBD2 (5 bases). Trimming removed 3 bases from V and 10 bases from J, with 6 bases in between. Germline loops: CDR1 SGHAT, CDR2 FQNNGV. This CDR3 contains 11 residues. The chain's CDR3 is CASSFGMELFF. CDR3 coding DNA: TGTGCCAGCAGCTTCGGGATGGAGCTGTTTTTT.

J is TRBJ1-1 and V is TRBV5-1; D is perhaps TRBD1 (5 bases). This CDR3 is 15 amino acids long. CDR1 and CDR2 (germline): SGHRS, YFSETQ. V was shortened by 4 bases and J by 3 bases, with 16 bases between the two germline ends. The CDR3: CASSTGHGRYTEAFF. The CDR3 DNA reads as TGCGCCAGCAGCACCGGACACGGAAGGTACACTGAAGCTTTCTTT.

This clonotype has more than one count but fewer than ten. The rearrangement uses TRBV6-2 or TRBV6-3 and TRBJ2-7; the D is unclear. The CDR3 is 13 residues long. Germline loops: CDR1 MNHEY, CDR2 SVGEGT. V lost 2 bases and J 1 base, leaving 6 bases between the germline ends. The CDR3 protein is CASSYSISYEQYF. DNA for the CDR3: TGTGCCAGCAGTTACAGCATATCCTACGAGCAGTACTTC.

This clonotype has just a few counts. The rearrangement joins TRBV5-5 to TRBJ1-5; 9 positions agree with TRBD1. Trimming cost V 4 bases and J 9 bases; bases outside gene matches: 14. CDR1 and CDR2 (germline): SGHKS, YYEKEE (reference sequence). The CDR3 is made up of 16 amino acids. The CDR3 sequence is CASSTNPGTGILPQHF. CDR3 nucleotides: TGTGCCAGCAGCACCAACCCCGGGACAGGGATTCTGCCCCAGCATTTT.

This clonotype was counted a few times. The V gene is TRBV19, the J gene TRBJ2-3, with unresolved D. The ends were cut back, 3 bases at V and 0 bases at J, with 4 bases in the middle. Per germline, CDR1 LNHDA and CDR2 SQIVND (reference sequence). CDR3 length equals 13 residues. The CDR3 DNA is TGTGCCAGTAGTATGGCTAGCACAGATACGCAGTATTTT. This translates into CASSMASTDTQYF.

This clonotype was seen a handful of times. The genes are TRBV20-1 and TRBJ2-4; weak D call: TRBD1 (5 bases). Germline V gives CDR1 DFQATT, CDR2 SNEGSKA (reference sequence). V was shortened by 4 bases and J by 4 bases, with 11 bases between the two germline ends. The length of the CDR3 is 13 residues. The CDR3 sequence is CSATGQGKNIQYF. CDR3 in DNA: TGCAGTGCTACTGGGCAGGGAAAAAACATTCAGTACTTC.

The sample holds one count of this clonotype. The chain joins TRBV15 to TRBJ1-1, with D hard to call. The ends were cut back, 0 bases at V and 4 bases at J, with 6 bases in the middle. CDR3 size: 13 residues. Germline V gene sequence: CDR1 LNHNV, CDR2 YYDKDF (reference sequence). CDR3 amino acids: CATSREGGTEAFF. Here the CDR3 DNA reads TGTGCCACCAGCAGAGAAGGTGGCACTGAAGCTTTCTTT.

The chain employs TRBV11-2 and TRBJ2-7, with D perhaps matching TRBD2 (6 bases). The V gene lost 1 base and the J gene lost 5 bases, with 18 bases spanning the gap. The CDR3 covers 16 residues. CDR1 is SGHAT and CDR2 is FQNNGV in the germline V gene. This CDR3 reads CASSLVAVGGANEQYF. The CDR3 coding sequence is TGTGCCAGCAGCTTAGTAGCCGTCGGGGGAGCTAACGAGCAGTACTTC. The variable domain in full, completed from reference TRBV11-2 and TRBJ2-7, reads EAGVAQSPRYKIIEKRQSVAFWCNPISGHATLYWYQQILGQGPKLLIQFQNNGVVDDSQLPKDRFSAERLKGVDSTLKIQPAKLEDSAVYLCASSLVAVGGANEQYFGPGTRLTVT.

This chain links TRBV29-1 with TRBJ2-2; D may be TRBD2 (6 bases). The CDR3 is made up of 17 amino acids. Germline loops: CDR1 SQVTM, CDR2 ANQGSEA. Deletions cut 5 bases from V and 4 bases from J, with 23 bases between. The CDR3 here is CSVSGGLQDTGTGELFF. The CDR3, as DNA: TGCAGCGTTTCCGGAGGGTTACAGGATACTGGCACCGGGGAGCTGTTTTTT.

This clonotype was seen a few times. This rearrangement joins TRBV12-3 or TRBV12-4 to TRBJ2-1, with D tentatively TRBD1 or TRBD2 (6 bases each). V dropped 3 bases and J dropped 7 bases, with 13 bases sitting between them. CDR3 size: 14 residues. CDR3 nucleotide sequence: TGTGCCAGCAGTTTTCCGCCGGGGGCAAATGAGCAGTTCTTC. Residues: CASSFPPGANEQFF.

CDR3 in amino acids: CASSLDYGAGVDTEAFF. The CDR3, as DNA: TGTGCCAGCAGCTTAGATTACGGGGCCGGGGTCGACACTGAAGCTTTCTTT. The genes are TRBV11-3 and TRBJ1-1; D perhaps matches TRBD1 (5 bases). The CDR3 totals 17 residues. Trimming pared 0 bases from V and 3 bases from J, leaving 17 bases between. The germline gives CDR1 SGHNT, CDR2 YENEEA.

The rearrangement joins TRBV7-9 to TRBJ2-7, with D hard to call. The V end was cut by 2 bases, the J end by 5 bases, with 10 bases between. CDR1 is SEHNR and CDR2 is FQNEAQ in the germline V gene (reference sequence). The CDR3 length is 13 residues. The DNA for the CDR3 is TGTGCCAGCAGCTTACCCGCCCACGACGAGCAGTACTTC. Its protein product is CASSLPAHDEQYF.